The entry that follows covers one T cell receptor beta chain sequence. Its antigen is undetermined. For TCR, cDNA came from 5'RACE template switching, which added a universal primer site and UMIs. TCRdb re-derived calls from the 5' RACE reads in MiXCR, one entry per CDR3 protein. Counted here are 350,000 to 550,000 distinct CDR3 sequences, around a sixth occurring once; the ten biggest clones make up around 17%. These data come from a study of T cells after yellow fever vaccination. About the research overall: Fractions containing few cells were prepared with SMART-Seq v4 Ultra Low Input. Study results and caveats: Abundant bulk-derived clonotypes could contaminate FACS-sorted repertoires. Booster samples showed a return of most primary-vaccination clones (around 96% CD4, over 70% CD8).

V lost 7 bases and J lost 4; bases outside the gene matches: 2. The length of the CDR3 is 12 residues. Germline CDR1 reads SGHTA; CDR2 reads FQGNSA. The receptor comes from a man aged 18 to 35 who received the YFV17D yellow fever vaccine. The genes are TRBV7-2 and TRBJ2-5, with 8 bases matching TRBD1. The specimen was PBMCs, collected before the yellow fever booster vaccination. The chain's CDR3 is CASTTGGETQYF. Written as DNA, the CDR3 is TGTGCCAGCACCACAGGGGGAGAGACCCAGTACTTC.